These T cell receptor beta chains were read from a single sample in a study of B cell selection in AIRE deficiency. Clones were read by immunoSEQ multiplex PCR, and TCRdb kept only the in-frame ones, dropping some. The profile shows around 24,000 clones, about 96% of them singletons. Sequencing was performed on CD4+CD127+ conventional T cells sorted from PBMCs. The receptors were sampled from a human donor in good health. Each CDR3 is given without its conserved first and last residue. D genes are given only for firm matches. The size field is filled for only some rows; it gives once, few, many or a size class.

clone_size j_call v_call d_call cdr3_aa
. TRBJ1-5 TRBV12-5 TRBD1 ASALFRGGDNQPQH
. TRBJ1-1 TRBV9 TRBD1 ASSVQGDTEAF
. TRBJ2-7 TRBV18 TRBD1 ASSLTGTANYEQY
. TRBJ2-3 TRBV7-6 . ASSQQGPDTQY
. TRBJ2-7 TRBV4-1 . ASSQDRQANEQY
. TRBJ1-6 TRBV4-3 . ASSRTAELYNSPLH
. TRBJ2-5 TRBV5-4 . ASSLGTWGETQY
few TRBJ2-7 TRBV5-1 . ASRRSYYEQY
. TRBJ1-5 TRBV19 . ASSKQGRYSNQPQH
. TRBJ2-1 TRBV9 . ASSVGVSGGSGSEQF
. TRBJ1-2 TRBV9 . ASSAGQLNYGYT
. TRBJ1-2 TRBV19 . ASNKDGYGYT
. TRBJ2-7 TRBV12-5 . ASGTMGLHEQY
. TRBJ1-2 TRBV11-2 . ASSLPGNYGYT
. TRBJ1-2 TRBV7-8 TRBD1 ASSLGQGVYGYT